One sample yielded the 27 T cell receptor beta chains listed below, sequenced in a study of siplizumab effects on memory and regulatory T cells. Antigens for these TCRs are unknown. Cells from the mixed lymphocyte reaction underwent coculture for approximately 6 days at 37 degrees C. The data were produced by immunoSEQ multiplex PCR, yet TCRdb's version contains in-frame clones alone and is incomplete. The top ten clones hold 35% to 45% of a sample with about 12,000 clones, more than 45% of them seen once. The sequenced sample was CFSE-low (dividing) CD8+ T cells sorted from an allogeneic mixed lymphocyte reaction. These receptors originate from a human donor in good health; the cells came from an allogeneic mixed lymphocyte reaction. Some clones in this sample may be carry-over from other donors' samples.

The V call is TRBV2, the J call TRBJ2-7, with D tentatively TRBD1 (6 bases). This CDR3 contains 13 residues. V dropped 6 bases and J dropped 3 bases, with 12 bases sitting between them. Per the germline V gene, CDR1 is SNHLY and CDR2 is FYNNEI. The CDR3 DNA follows: TGTGCCAGCAGGGGGGACACCTACTACGAGCAGTACTTC. The encoded protein is CASRGDTYYEQYF.

This clone is labeled as medium-sized. V is TRBV4-1 and J is TRBJ2-7, with D unresolved. Germline V gene sequence: CDR1 MGHRA, CDR2 YSYEKL. The CDR3 covers 13 residues. Trimming shortened V by 3 bases and J by 1 base, and 7 bases separated the two germline ends. DNA of the CDR3: TGCGCCAGCAGCCACGCCGGGTCCTACGAGCAGTACTTC. Protein: CASSHAGSYEQYF.

This clone was counted between two and nine times. The chain links TRBV4-1 to TRBJ2-7; 10 nucleotides agree with TRBD1. In germline, CDR1 is MGHRA, CDR2 YSYEKL. CDR3 length: 15 amino acids. V gave up 3 bases and J gave up 1 base; unmatched junction bases: 3. CDR3 residues: CASSQGQGSSYEQYF. CDR3 DNA: TGCGCCAGCAGCCAGGGACAGGGGTCTTCCTACGAGCAGTACTTC.

The rearrangement links TRBV7-8 to TRBJ2-7; 7 nucleotides align to TRBD2. The CDR3 has 13 residues. V shed 8 bases, J shed 7 bases, and the junction held 11 bases outside the gene matches. Germline V gene data show CDR1 as SGHVS and CDR2 as FQNEAQ. Here the CDR3 reads CASAYGGWTEQYF. The CDR3 bases are TGTGCCAGCGCGTACGGGGGGTGGACGGAGCAGTACTTC.

This chain uses TRBV23-1 with TRBJ2-1; D gene uncertain. TRBV23-1 is an open reading frame whose function is uncertain. Trimming left V 4 bases short and J 2 bases short, with 12 bases between. The CDR3 contains 15 residues. The CDR3, as DNA: TGCGCCAGCAGTCCACCGACGGAGACCTACAATGAGCAGTTCTTC. Protein sequence: CASSPPTETYNEQFF.

This clone was seen a few times. J is TRBJ2-7 and V is TRBV27; TRBD2 agrees at 10 bases. The CDR3 loop spans 16 amino acids. The junction had 10 bases not matched to a gene; V was cut back by 2 bases and J by 6 bases. Germline V CDR1 and CDR2: MNHEY, SMNVEV (reference sequence). This CDR3 is CASSLSLGLASSEQYF. The CDR3 nucleotides read TGTGCCAGCAGTTTAAGTTTGGGACTAGCGTCGTCCGAGCAGTACTTC.

V gene TRBV7-9 combines with J gene TRBJ2-7, with D perhaps matching TRBD1 (6 bases). Germline CDR1 is SEHNR and CDR2 is FQNEAQ (reference sequence). The CDR3 is made up of 15 amino acids. V was pared by 7 bases and J by 4 bases, with 20 bases between. CDR3 loop: CASNLIGAGDYEQYF. CDR3 in DNA: TGTGCCAGCAACCTTATAGGGGCAGGGGATTACGAGCAGTACTTC.

The rearrangement uses TRBV5-4 and TRBJ2-3, with D hard to call. Trimming took off 2 bases at V and 2 bases at J, with 9 bases between the two ends. This CDR3 contains 14 residues. In germline, CDR1 is SGHNT, CDR2 YYREEE (reference sequence). CDR3 nucleotide sequence: TGTGCCAGCAGCTTTAGCACCTACACAGATACGCAGTATTTT. It is translated as CASSFSTYTDTQYF.

This clone is deemed medium-sized. The chain links TRBV21-1 to TRBJ1-5; the D segment call TRBD1 is taken from the table without a DNA check. TRBV21-1 is designated a pseudogene. The CDR3 spans 23 residues. CDR3 nucleotides: TGTGCCAGCAGCAAAGGCCCTCGAAGCCTTGACAGGACAACGTCGGAAAGCAATCAGCCCCAGCATTTT. As protein: CASSKGPRSLDRTTSESNQPQHF.

The chain recombines TRBV2 with TRBJ1-1; 12 bases are shared with TRBD1. V lost 7 bases, J lost 3 bases, and 9 bases stayed unmatched. Germline CDR1 and CDR2: SNHLY and FYNNEI. This CDR3 has 16 residues. The CDR3 DNA reads TGTGCCAGCAAAACGGGGACAGGGGGCGTGTACACTGAAGCTTTCTTT. It is translated as CASKTGTGGVYTEAFF.

The gene calls are TRBV9 and TRBJ2-1, with D unresolved. The germline gives CDR1 SGDLS, CDR2 YYNGEE. The CDR3 is 12 residues long. Trimming left V 0 bases short and J 5 bases short, with 3 bases between. The CDR3, as DNA: TGTGCCAGCAGCGTAGGTGACAATGAGCAGTTCTTC. It codes for CASSVGDNEQFF.

The chain couples TRBV4-1 to TRBJ2-3; D remains ambiguous. Germline CDR1 and CDR2: MGHRA and YSYEKL. The CDR3 length is 16 residues. The V and J ends lost 1 base and 6 bases respectively, with 17 bases between them. The CDR3 loop reads CASSQVRDTDGDTQYF. The CDR3 DNA reads TGCGCCAGCAGCCAAGTGCGCGACACCGACGGGGATACGCAGTATTTT.

This chain uses TRBV2 with TRBJ2-3; D is unclear. V was pared by 6 bases and J by 6 bases, with 19 bases between. Germline CDR1 and CDR2: SNHLY and FYNNEI. The CDR3 spans 15 residues. CDR3 protein: CASRAGLAPLDTQYF. The CDR3 DNA reads TGTGCCAGCAGGGCCGGGTTGGCCCCGCTGGATACGCAGTATTTT.

This clone was seen only a few times. This chain uses TRBV4-1 with TRBJ2-7; D uncertain. The germline CDR1 and CDR2 sequences are MGHRA and YSYEKL. V lost 3 bases, J lost 0 bases, and 15 bases lay in between. CDR3 length: 16 residues. The CDR3 region has the DNA TGCGCCAGCAGCCATCTCACACCTCCCAGCTCCTACGAGCAGTACTTC. Protein sequence: CASSHLTPPSSYEQYF.

The chain carries TRBV7-9 and TRBJ2-7, with D possibly being TRBD2 (5 bases). Germline V lookup: CDR1 SEHNR, CDR2 FQNEAQ (reference sequence). The CDR3 extends over 13 amino acids. Trimming cost V 0 bases and J 2 bases, with 5 bases left between them. CDR3 residues: CASSLAGTYEQYF. DNA of the CDR3: TGTGCCAGCAGCTTAGCCGGGACCTACGAGCAGTACTTC.

This clone was found once. The rearrangement links TRBV27 to TRBJ2-1; 7 nucleotides agree with TRBD2. Germline values: CDR1 MNHEY, CDR2 SMNVEV (reference sequence). CDR3 length: 14 residues. The V segment lost 10 bases and the J segment 3 bases; nucleotides outside the gene matches: 9. The CDR3 nucleotides read TGTGCCACCATAGCGGGCGGCGTCTACAATGAGCAGTTCTTC. Translating gives CATIAGGVYNEQFF.

This clone ranks as medium-sized (0.01 to 0.1%). The chain employs TRBV7-2 and TRBJ2-1, with 8 bases that match TRBD2. V was clipped by 1 base and J by 9 bases; unmatched bases: 8. The CDR3 has 15 amino acids. The germline V gene has CDR1 SGHTA and CDR2 FQGNSA. The CDR3 nucleotides are TGTGCCAGCAGCTTAGTGCCTAGCGGGTTAGGTGAGCAGTTCTTC. Its translation: CASSLVPSGLGEQFF.

This chain joins TRBV4-3 and TRBJ2-7; 7 bases fit TRBD1. The germline gives CDR1 LGHNA, CDR2 YSLEER. Trimming took 4 bases from V and 2 from J; bases not matched to a gene: 5. The CDR3 totals 14 residues. CDR3 sequence reads: CASSRGTATYEQYF. The CDR3 region has the DNA TGCGCCAGCAGCCGAGGGACAGCCACCTACGAGCAGTACTTC.

This clone was found a few times. This rearrangement joins TRBV4-1 to TRBJ1-6; D is perhaps TRBD1 (6 bases). V was clipped by 0 bases and J by 7 bases, with 13 bases between them. Per the germline V gene, CDR1 is MGHRA and CDR2 is YSYEKL. The CDR3 has 16 amino acids. The CDR3 DNA reads TGCGCCAGCAGCCAAGATTGGGGGGGCAGGAATTCACCCCTCCACTTT. It codes for CASSQDWGGRNSPLHF.

Only a few counts were recorded for this clone. The chain carries TRBV5-5 and TRBJ1-5; 8 nucleotides agree with TRBD1. V shed 3 bases and J 5 bases; nucleotides not matched to a gene: 7. CDR1 SGHKS and CDR2 YYEKEE come from the germline V gene (reference sequence). The CDR3 covers 15 residues. CDR3 nucleotides: TGTGCCAGCAGCTCTGGGGCAGGGGGCTATCAGCCCCAGCATTTT. It translates to CASSSGAGGYQPQHF.

The V call is TRBV6-1, the J call TRBJ2-2; D remains ambiguous. The germline CDR1 and CDR2 sequences are MNHNS and SASEGT. There are 11 residues in the CDR3. Between the trimmed V and J ends, which lost 6 bases and 7 bases, there was a span of 6 bases. The CDR3 nucleotides read TGTGCCAGCAGATCCGGCGGGGAGCTGTTTTTT. Amino acids: CASRSGGELFF.

V and J are TRBV11-2 and TRBJ1-1; D gene unclear. The length of the CDR3 is 14 residues. The germline V and J ends were trimmed by 0 bases and 0 bases, with 5 bases remaining between them. Germline CDR1 reads SGHAT; CDR2 reads FQNNGV. The CDR3 spells CASSLDGLNTEAFF. CDR3 nucleotide sequence: TGTGCCAGCAGCTTAGATGGCCTGAACACTGAAGCTTTCTTT. Supplemented by reference TRBV11-2 and TRBJ1-1, the full variable domain reads EAGVAQSPRYKIIEKRQSVAFWCNPISGHATLYWYQQILGQGPKLLIQFQNNGVVDDSQLPKDRFSAERLKGVDSTLKIQPAKLEDSAVYLCASSLDGLNTEAFFGQGTRLTVV.

The chain links TRBV5-8 to TRBJ1-2, with no clear D. With 5 bases removed from V and 4 bases from J, the gap between germline ends came to 12 bases. Germline loops: CDR1 SGHTS, CDR2 YDEGEE. The CDR3 loop spans 13 amino acids. The CDR3 DNA follows: TGTGCCAGCAGTGACCGTTATACCTATGGCTACACCTTC. It codes for CASSDRYTYGYTF. The entire variable domain, with the rest obtained from reference TRBV5-8 and TRBJ1-2, is as follows: EAGVTQSPTHLIKTRGQQATLRCSPISGHTSVYWYQQALGLGLQFLLWYDEGEERNRGNFPPRFSGRQFPNYSSELNVNALELEDSALYLCASSDRYTYGYTFGSGTRLTVV.

The chain has TRBV16 and TRBJ2-3; perhaps TRBD2 as D (6 bases). The V end lost 0 bases, the J end lost 0 bases, and 7 bases lay between the germline ends. The germline gives CDR1 KGHSY, CDR2 FQNENV. The length of the CDR3 is 15 residues. The CDR3 region has the DNA TGTGCCAGCAGCCAATCAAGCGGGAGCACAGATACGCAGTATTTT. Its protein is CASSQSSGSTDTQYF.

Within the sample, this clone is medium-sized (0.01 to 0.1%). The chain combines TRBV4-1 with TRBJ2-7, with 8 bases lining up with TRBD1. Losses at the gene ends were 4 bases for V and 2 bases for J; bases not matched to a gene: 7. The CDR3 spans 15 residues. The germline gives CDR1 MGHRA, CDR2 YSYEKL. CDR3 bases: TGCGCCAGCAGCCCACAACGGACAGGGACCTACGAGCAGTACTTC. Translated: CASSPQRTGTYEQYF.

The chain has TRBV30 and TRBJ1-2; possible D gene TRBD1, 5 bases. Germline CDR1 GTSNPN, CDR2 SVGIG (reference sequence). With 3 bases removed from V and 8 bases from J, the gap between germline ends came to 13 bases. This CDR3 has 12 residues. Written as DNA, the CDR3 is TGTGCCTGGAGGACCCAGGGAGAGGGCTACACCTTC. As protein: CAWRTQGEGYTF.

This clone qualifies as medium-sized (0.01 to 0.1%). The chain uses TRBV9 and TRBJ1-2; no firm D call. V was clipped by 0 bases and J by 9 bases, with 12 bases between them. The CDR3 runs to 13 residues. The V gene's germline CDR1 is SGDLS and CDR2 YYNGEE. The CDR3 DNA reads as TGTGCCAGCAGCGTAGTCCCGTCCAGGAGCTACACCTTC. Its protein is CASSVVPSRSYTF.